The subject of this entry is one TCR beta chain. Its antigen is currently unknown. The sample belongs to a study of shared clonotypes between healthy human individuals. Broader study findings: It was expected that sequencing depth would affect clonotype sharing among donors.

This CDR3 has 13 residues. Looked up from germline, CDR1 is LGHNA and CDR2 is YSLEER. The ends lost 3 bases at V and 6 bases at J; junction bases unmatched: 1. TCRdb's copy holds only in-frame clones and misses some; the assay was immunoSEQ multiplex PCR. The sample includes a few million clones, more than 80% of them seen just once. The chain couples TRBV4-3 to TRBJ2-3, with 9 bases matching TRBD1. The specimen was naive CD4+ T cells sorted from blood. Subset noted: CD45RA+ positively selected. The receptor comes from a man between 18 and 35 years old in good health. This CDR3 is CASSHDRGDTQYF. In DNA form, the CDR3 reads TGCGCCAGCAGCCACGACAGGGGGGATACGCAGTATTTT.